Listed below are T cell receptor beta chains from one sample, sequenced in a study of T cell changes during pregnancy in multiple sclerosis. Using immunoSEQ multiplex PCR, the repertoire was profiled, and TCRdb retains in-frame clones only, with some absent. The repertoire has more than 45,000 clones, about nine tenths of them found once; the top ten carry about 0.6%. Specimen: CD4+ T cells from peripheral blood mononuclear cells, collected after pregnancy. Every receptor here comes from a female donor with multiple sclerosis, enrolled in a pregnancy study. Each CDR3 is given with its conserved first and last residue. D genes are given only for firm matches. Clone size is not always given. Where it is, it says once, few, many or a class for expanded clones.

cdr3_aa cdr3_nt v_call cdr3_length clone_size d_call j_call
CATSLPGGANEKLFF TGTGCCACCTCCCTGCCGGGGGGCGCTAATGAAAAACTGTTTTTT TRBV28 15 . . TRBJ1-4
CASSPGLNTDTQYF TGTGCCAGCTCACCGGGACTCAACACAGATACGCAGTATTTT TRBV18 14 . . TRBJ2-3
CASSPIVGGYEQYF TGTGCCAGCAGCCCGATAGTAGGAGGGTACGAGCAGTACTTC TRBV11-2 14 . . TRBJ2-7
CASSPYGGGRINEQFF TGTGCCAGCAGCCCCTACGGGGGGGGTAGGATCAATGAGCAGTTCTTC TRBV4-2 16 . TRBD2 TRBJ2-1
CASSESRGAEAFF TGTGCCAGCAGTGAATCCAGGGGGGCTGAAGCTTTCTTT TRBV2 13 . TRBD1 TRBJ1-1
CASGTAMNTEAFF TGTGCCAGCGGAACAGCCATGAACACTGAAGCTTTCTTT TRBV5-4 13 . . TRBJ1-1
CASSPAGPDTQYF TGTGCCAGCAGTCCCGCAGGGCCAGATACGCAGTATTTT TRBV6-6 13 . . TRBJ2-3
CASRGLQGAGEKLFF TGTGCCAGCAGAGGCTTACAGGGGGCAGGGGAAAAACTGTTTTTT TRBV4-2 15 once TRBD1 TRBJ1-4
CASSPRLAGDYEQYF TGTGCCAGCAGCCCGCGACTAGCGGGAGACTACGAGCAGTACTTC TRBV5-4 15 . TRBD2 TRBJ2-7
CASRLGSSGANVLTF TGTGCCAGCAGGCTGGGGAGTTCAGGGGCCAACGTCCTGACTTTC TRBV28 15 . . TRBJ2-6
CASSRRGGSSYNEQFF TGTGCCAGTAGTCGAAGGGGCGGGAGCTCCTACAATGAGCAGTTCTTC TRBV19 16 . TRBD2 TRBJ2-1
CASSTHTGLAGFGDEQFF TGTGCCAGCAGCACACACACGGGACTAGCGGGTTTCGGGGATGAGCAGTTCTTC TRBV7-9 18 . TRBD2 TRBJ2-1
CASSIAGGSHNEQFF TGTGCCAGCAGCATCGCGGGAGGGTCCCACAATGAGCAGTTCTTC TRBV25-1 15 . TRBD2 TRBJ2-1
CASSQLSGRGPGELFF TGCGCCAGCAGCCAGCTTAGCGGGAGGGGTCCCGGGGAGCTGTTTTTT TRBV4-3 16 . TRBD2 TRBJ2-2
CASSPRGNTGELFF TGTGCTAGCAGCCCTAGGGGAAACACCGGGGAGCTGTTTTTT TRBV7-7 14 few . TRBJ2-2
CASSIGGGSYEQYF TGTGCCAGTAGTATAGGTGGAGGTTCCTACGAGCAGTACTTC TRBV19 14 . . TRBJ2-7
CASSIGQGPARNTIYF TGTGCCAGTAGTATCGGACAGGGTCCAGCTAGGAACACCATATATTTT TRBV19 16 . TRBD1 TRBJ1-3
CASSHQNPTGRRWTEAFF TGTGCCAGCAGCCATCAAAATCCGACAGGGCGTAGATGGACTGAAGCTTTCTTT TRBV7-2 18 . TRBD1 TRBJ1-1
CASRDRTYEQYF TGTGCCAGCAGGGACAGGACCTACGAGCAGTACTTC TRBV28 12 . TRBD1 TRBJ2-7
CSVVGGRGETQYF TGCAGCGTTGTCGGGGGGCGCGGAGAGACCCAGTACTTC TRBV29-1 13 . . TRBJ2-5
CASSLGTQGGNTIYF TGTGCCAGCAGCTTGGGGACACAAGGTGGAAACACCATATATTTT TRBV7-2 15 medium-sized . TRBJ1-3
CASSLMGVGNTEAFF TGTGCCAGCAGTTTAATGGGAGTTGGGAACACTGAAGCTTTCTTT TRBV28 15 . . TRBJ1-1
CASSLQGITDTQYF TGTGCCAGCAGCTTACAGGGTATCACAGATACGCAGTATTTT TRBV11-1 14 . . TRBJ2-3
CASSGTGQSSYEQYF TGTGCCTCCTCCGGGACAGGGCAAAGCTCCTACGAGCAGTACTTC TRBV6-6 15 . TRBD1 TRBJ2-7
CASSFGLAAYNEQFF TGTGCCAGCAGCTTCGGACTAGCGGCGTACAATGAGCAGTTCTTC TRBV11-3 15 . TRBD2 TRBJ2-1
CSVGLMFTDTQYF TGCAGCGTAGGACTCATGTTCACAGATACGCAGTATTTT TRBV29-1 13 . . TRBJ2-3
CASSPTLGMSIHEQFF TGTGCCAGCAGCCCGACGCTAGGTATGTCGATCCATGAGCAGTTCTTC TRBV7-2 16 . . TRBJ2-1
CASSQDLTGVGNTIYF TGCGCCAGCAGCCAAGACCTAACAGGGGTTGGAAACACCATATATTTT TRBV4-1 16 . TRBD1 TRBJ1-3
CASSPEAYEQYF TGTGCCAGCTCACCGGAGGCCTACGAGCAGTACTTC TRBV18 12 . . TRBJ2-7
CAWSVPTGLYGYTF TGTGCCTGGAGTGTCCCGACAGGGTTATATGGCTACACCTTC TRBV30 14 many TRBD1 TRBJ1-2
CASSPLGDGNTIYF TGTGCCAGCTCACCCCTGGGAGATGGAAACACCATATATTTT TRBV18 14 . . TRBJ1-3
CASSKRLAGGSYEQYF TGTGCCAGCAGCAAACGACTAGCGGGAGGATCCTACGAGCAGTACTTC TRBV5-4 16 . TRBD2 TRBJ2-7
CALGTLNTEAFF TGTGCCTTAGGGACACTGAACACTGAAGCTTTCTTT TRBV30 12 . . TRBJ1-1
CASSNSGGYEQYF TGCGCCAGCAGTAATAGCGGGGGCTACGAGCAGTACTTC TRBV10-2 13 . TRBD2 TRBJ2-7
CASFSWDRGYNEQFF TGTGCCAGCTTCTCCTGGGACAGGGGATACAATGAGCAGTTCTTC TRBV27 15 . TRBD1 TRBJ2-1
CASSIGTGPTNYGYTF TGTGCCAGTAGTATCGGGACAGGGCCCACTAACTATGGCTACACCTTC TRBV19 16 . TRBD1 TRBJ1-2
CASSLDPVNTEAFF TGTGCCAGCAGCTTAGATCCCGTAAACACTGAAGCTTTCTTT TRBV7-9 14 . . TRBJ1-1
CASSIAGVWTDTQYF TGTGCCAGCAGTATAGCGGGAGTGTGGACAGATACGCAGTATTTT TRBV2 15 . TRBD2 TRBJ2-3
CASSEEQGAPYGYTF TGTGCCAGCAGTGAAGAACAGGGGGCACCCTATGGCTACACCTTC TRBV2 15 . TRBD1 TRBJ1-2
CASSLTGSTYEQYF TGTGCCAGCAGCTTAACGGGATCTACCTACGAGCAGTACTTC TRBV7-2 14 . . TRBJ2-7
CASSETLWDTQYF TGTGCCAGCAGTGAGACATTATGGGATACGCAGTATTTT TRBV2 13 . . TRBJ2-3
CASSISGLPYEQYF TGTGCCAGTAGTATTTCGGGATTGCCCTACGAGCAGTACTTC TRBV19 14 . . TRBJ2-7
CASSQDWGEVIYEQYF TGTGCCAGCAGCCAAGATTGGGGGGAAGTCATCTACGAGCAGTACTTC TRBV14 16 . . TRBJ2-7
CASRIAGDTQYF TGTGCCAGTAGGATAGCGGGAGATACGCAGTATTTT TRBV19 12 few TRBD2 TRBJ2-3
CASSYEGGYTGELFF TGTGCCAGCAGTTATGAAGGGGGCTACACCGGGGAGCTGTTTTTT TRBV28 15 . TRBD1 TRBJ2-2
CASSSRTSGRPNEQFF TGTGCCAGCAGCTCTCGAACTAGCGGGAGGCCCAATGAGCAGTTCTTC TRBV7-9 16 . TRBD2 TRBJ2-1
CATTERTGLGGNEQFF TGTGCCACTACAGAAAGGACAGGGCTGGGGGGCAATGAGCAGTTCTTC TRBV19 16 . TRBD1 TRBJ2-1
CASSETGARTEAFF TGTGCCAGCAGCGAGACAGGGGCGCGCACTGAAGCTTTCTTT TRBV9 14 . TRBD1 TRBJ1-1
CASSPEASEAFF TGTGCCAGCAGCCCCGAGGCCTCAGAAGCTTTCTTT TRBV11-1 12 . . TRBJ1-1
CASSQAAGTGRYF TGCGCCAGCAGCCAAGCGGCCGGGACAGGGCGGTATTTT TRBV4-3 13 . TRBD1 TRBJ2-3
CASSLELAIGELFF TGTGCCAGCAGCTTAGAACTAGCGATTGGGGAGCTGTTTTTT TRBV7-2 14 . TRBD2 TRBJ2-2
CASSLTGEQPQHF TGTGCCAGCAGCTTAACAGGGGAGCAGCCCCAGCATTTT TRBV7-8 13 . TRBD1 TRBJ1-5
CASSFGQPGEQYF TGTGCCAGCAGCTTCGGACAGCCGGGCGAGCAGTACTTC TRBV5-4 13 . . TRBJ2-7